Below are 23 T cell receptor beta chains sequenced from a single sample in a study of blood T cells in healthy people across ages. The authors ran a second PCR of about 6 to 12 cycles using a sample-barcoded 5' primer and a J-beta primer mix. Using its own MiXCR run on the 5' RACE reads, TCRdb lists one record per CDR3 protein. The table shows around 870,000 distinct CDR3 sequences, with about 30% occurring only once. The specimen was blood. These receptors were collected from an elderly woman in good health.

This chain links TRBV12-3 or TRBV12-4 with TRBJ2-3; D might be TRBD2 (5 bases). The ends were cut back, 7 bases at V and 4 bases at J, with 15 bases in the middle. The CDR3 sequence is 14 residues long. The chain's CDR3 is CASNLAVGADTQYF. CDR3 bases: TGTGCCAGCAATCTAGCAGTGGGAGCAGATACGCAGTATTTT.

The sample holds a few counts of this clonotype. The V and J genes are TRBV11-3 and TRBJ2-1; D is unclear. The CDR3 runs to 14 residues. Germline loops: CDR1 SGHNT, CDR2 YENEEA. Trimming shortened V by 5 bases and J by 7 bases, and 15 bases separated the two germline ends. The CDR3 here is CASSPPAGKNEQFF. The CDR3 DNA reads TGTGCCAGCAGCCCCCCGGCAGGAAAGAATGAGCAGTTCTTC. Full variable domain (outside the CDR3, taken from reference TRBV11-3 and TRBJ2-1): EAGVVQSPRYKIIEKKQPVAFWCNPISGHNTLYWYLQNLGQGPELLIRYENEEAVDDSQLPKDRFSAERLKGVDSTLKIQPAELGDSAVYLCASSPPAGKNEQFFGPGTRLTVL.

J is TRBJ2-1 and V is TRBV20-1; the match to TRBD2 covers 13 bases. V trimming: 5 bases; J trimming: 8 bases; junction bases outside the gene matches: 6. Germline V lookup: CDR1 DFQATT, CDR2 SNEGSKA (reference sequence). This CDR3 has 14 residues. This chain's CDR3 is CSAELAGGPDEQFF. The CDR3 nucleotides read TGCAGTGCTGAACTAGCGGGGGGGCCCGATGAGCAGTTCTTC.

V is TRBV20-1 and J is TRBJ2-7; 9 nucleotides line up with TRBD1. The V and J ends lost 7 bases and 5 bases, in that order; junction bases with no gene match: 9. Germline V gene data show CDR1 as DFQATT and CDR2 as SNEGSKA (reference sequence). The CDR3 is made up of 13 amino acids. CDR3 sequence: CSGERQGVHEQYF. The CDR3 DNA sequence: TGCAGTGGGGAGAGACAGGGGGTTCACGAGCAGTACTTC.

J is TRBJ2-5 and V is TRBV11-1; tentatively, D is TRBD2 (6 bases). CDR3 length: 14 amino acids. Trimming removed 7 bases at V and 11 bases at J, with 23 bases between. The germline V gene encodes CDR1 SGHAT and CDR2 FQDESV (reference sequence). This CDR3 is CASTPRRGVYEQYF. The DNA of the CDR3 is TGTGCCAGCACCCCCCGGCGGGGTGTGTATGAGCAGTACTTC.

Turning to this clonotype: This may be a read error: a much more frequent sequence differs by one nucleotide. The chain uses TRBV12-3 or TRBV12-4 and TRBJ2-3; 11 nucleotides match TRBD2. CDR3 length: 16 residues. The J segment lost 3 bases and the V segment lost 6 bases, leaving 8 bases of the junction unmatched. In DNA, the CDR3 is TGTGCCAGCAGGCCTTCACTAGCGGGGGCTACAGATACGCAGTATTTT. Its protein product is CASRPSLAGATDTQYF.

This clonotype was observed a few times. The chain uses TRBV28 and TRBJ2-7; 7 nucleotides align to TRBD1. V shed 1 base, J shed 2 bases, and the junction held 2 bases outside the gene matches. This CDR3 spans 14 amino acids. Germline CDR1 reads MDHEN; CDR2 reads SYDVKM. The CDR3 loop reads CASSLSGQAYEQYF. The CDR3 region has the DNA TGTGCCAGCAGTTTATCTGGACAGGCCTACGAGCAGTACTTC.

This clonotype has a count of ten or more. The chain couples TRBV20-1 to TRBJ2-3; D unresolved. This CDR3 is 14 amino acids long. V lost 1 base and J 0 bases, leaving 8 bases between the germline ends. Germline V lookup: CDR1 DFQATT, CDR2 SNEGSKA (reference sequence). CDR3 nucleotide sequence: TGCAGTGCTAGAGGTCCGGGTAGCACAGATACGCAGTATTTT. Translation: CSARGPGSTDTQYF.

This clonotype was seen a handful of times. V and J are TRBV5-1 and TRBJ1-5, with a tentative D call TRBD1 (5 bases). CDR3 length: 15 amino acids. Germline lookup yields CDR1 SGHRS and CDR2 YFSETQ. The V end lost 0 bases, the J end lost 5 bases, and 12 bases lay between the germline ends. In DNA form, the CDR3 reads TGCGCCAGCAGCTTGGGGGGTGGGGGGGATCAGCCCCAGCATTTT. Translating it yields CASSLGGGGDQPQHF.

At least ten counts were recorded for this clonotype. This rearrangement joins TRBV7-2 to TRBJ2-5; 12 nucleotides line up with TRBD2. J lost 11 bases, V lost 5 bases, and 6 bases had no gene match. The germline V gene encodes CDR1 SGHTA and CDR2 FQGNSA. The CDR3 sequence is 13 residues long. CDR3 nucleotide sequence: TGTGCCAGCAGCGAGACTAGCGGGGGCTTGCAGTACTTC. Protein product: CASSETSGGLQYF.

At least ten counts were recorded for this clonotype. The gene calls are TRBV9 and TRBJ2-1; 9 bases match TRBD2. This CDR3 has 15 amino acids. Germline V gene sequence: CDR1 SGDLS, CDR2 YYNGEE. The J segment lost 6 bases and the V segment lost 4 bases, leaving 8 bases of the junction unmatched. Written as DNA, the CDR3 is TGTGCCAGCAGCTCCCTCAAGCGGGGGGTCAATGAGCAGTTCTTC. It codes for CASSSLKRGVNEQFF. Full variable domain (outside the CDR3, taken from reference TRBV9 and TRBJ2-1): DSGVTQTPKHLITATGQRVTLRCSPRSGDLSVYWYQQSLDQGLQFLIQYYNGEERAKGNILERFSAQQFPDLHSELNLSSLELGDSALYFCASSSLKRGVNEQFFGPGTRLTVL.

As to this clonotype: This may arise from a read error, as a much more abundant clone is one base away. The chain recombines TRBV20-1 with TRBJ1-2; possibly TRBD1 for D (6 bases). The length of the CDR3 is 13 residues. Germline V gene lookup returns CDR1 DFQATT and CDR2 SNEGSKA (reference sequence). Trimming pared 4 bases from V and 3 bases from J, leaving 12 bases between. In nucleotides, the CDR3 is TGCAGTGCTAATCGCAGGACAGACTATGGCTACACCTTC. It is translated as CSANRRTDYGYTF.

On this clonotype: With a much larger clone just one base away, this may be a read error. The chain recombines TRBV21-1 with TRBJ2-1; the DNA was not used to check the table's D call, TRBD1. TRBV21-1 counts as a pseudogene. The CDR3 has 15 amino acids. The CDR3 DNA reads TGTGCCAGCAGCAAATTAGGGGGACAGGATGCTGAGCAGTTCTTC. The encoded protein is CASSKLGGQDAEQFF.

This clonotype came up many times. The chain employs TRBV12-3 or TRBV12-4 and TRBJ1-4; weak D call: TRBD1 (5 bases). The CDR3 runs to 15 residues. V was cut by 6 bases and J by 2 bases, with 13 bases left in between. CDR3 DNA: TGTGCCAGCAGCCTGCAGGGTTTGACTAATGAAAAACTGTTTTTT. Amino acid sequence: CASSLQGLTNEKLFF.

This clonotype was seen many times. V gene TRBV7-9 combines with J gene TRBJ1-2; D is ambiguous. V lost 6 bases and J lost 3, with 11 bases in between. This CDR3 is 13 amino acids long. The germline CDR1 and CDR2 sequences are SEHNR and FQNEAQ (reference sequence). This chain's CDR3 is CASRPLAHYGYTF. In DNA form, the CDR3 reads TGTGCCAGCAGGCCGCTCGCCCACTATGGCTACACCTTC.

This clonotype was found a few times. CDR3 in amino acids: CASGYTGTVSYEQYF. The DNA for the CDR3 is TGTGCCAGCGGTTATACCGGGACAGTCTCCTACGAGCAGTACTTC. V usage is TRBV2 and J usage is TRBJ2-7; 7 bases are a match to TRBD1. The length of the CDR3 is 15 residues. Looked up from germline, CDR1 is SNHLY and CDR2 is FYNNEI. V gave up 8 bases and J gave up 0 bases; unmatched junction bases: 10. Complete variable domain (other parts from reference TRBV2 and TRBJ2-7): EPEVTQTPSHQVTQMGQEVILRCVPISNHLYFYWYRQILGQKVEFLVSFYNNEISEKSEIFDDQFSVERPDGSNFTLKIRSTKLEDSAMYFCASGYTGTVSYEQYFGPGTRLTVT.

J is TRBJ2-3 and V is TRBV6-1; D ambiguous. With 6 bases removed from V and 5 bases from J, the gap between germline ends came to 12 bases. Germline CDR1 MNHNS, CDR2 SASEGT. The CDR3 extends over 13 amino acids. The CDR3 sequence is CASRSVLGDTQYF. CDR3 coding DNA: TGTGCCAGCAGATCTGTCCTCGGAGATACGCAGTATTTT.

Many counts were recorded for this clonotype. The DNA for the CDR3 is TGCGCCAGCAGCTTGACAGAAACCAAAAACATTCAGTACTTC. Translation: CASSLTETKNIQYF. The chain is built from TRBV5-1 and TRBJ2-4; D call uncertain. Germline V gene lookup returns CDR1 SGHRS and CDR2 YFSETQ. Trimming took off 1 base at V and 2 bases at J, with 7 bases between the two ends. The CDR3 sequence is 14 residues long.

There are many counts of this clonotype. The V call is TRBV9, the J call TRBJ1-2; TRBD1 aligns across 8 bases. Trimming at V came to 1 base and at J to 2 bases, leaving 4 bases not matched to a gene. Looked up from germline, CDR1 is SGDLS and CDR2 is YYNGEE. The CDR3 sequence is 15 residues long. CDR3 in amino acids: CASSVQGARNYGYTF. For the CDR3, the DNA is TGTGCCAGCAGCGTACAGGGGGCGAGAAACTATGGCTACACCTTC.

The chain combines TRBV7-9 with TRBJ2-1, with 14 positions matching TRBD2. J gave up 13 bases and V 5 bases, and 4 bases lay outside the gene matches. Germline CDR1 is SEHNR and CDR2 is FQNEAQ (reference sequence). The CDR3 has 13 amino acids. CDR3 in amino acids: CASSQGLAGDQFF. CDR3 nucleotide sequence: TGTGCCAGCAGCCAGGGACTAGCGGGAGACCAGTTCTTC. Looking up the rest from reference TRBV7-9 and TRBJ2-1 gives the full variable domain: DTGVSQNPRHKITKRGQNVTFRCDPISEHNRLYWYRQTLGQGPEFLTYFQNEAQLEKSRLLSDRFSAERPKGSFSTLEIQRTEQGDSAMYLCASSQGLAGDQFFGPGTRLTVL.

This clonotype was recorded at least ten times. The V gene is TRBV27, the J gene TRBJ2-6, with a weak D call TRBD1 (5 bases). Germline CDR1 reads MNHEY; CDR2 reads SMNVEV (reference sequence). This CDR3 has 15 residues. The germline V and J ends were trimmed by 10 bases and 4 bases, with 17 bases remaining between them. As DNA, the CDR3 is TGTGCCACCAAGGGGTTGGGCTCGGGGGCCAACGTCCTGACTTTC. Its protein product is CATKGLGSGANVLTF.

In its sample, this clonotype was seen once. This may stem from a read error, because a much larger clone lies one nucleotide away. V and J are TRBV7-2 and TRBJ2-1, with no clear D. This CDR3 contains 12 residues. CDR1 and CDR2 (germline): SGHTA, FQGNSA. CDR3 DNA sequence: TGTGCCAGCAGCTTACCGATCCAAGAGCAGTGCTTC. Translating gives CASSLPIQEQCF.

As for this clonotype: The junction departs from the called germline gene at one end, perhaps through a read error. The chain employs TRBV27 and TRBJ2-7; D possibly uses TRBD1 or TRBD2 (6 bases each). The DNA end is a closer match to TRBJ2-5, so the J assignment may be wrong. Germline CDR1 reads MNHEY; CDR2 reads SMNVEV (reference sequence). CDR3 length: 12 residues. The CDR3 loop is CTSRGLGETQYF. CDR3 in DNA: TGTACCAGCAGGGGACTTGGGGAGACCCAGTACTTC.